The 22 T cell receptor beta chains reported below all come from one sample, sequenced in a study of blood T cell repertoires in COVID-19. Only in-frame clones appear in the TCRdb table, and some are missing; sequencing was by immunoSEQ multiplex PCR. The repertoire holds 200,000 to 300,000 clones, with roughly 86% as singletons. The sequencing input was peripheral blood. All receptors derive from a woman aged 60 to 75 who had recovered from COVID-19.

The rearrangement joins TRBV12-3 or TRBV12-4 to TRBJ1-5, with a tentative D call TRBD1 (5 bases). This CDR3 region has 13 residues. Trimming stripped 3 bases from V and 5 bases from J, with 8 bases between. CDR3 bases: TGTGCCAGCAGTTTGTCCAGGGATCAGCCCCAGCATTTT. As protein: CASSLSRDQPQHF.

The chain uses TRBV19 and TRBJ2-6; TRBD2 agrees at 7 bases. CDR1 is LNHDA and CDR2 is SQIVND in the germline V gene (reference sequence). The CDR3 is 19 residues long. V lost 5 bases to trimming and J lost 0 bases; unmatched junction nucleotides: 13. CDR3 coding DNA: TGTGCCAGTAGTCTAGGGAGGGGTAGGGAATTCTCTGGGGCCAACGTCCTGACTTTC. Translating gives CASSLGRGREFSGANVLTF.

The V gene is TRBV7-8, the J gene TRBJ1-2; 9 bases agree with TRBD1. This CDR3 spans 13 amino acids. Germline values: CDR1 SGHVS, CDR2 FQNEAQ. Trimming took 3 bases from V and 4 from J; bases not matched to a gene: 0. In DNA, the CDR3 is TGTGCCAGCAGCTTGACAGGGGGCTATGGCTACACCTTC. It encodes CASSLTGGYGYTF.

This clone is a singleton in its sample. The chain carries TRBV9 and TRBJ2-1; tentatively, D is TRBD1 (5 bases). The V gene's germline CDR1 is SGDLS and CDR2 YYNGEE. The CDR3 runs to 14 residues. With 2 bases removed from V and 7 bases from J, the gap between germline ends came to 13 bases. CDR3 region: CASSVTSPGNEQFF. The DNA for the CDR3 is TGTGCCAGCAGCGTCACCAGCCCAGGGAATGAGCAGTTCTTC.

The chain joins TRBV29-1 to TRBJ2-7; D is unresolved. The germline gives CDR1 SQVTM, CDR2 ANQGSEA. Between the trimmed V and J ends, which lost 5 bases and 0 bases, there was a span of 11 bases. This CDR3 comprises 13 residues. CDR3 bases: TGCAGCGTTTGCTTCGGCGGCTCCTACGAGCAGTACTTC. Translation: CSVCFGGSYEQYF.

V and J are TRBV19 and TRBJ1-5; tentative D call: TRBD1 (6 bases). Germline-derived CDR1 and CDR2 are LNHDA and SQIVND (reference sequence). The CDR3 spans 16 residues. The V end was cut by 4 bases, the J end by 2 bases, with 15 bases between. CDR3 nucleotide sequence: TGTGCCAGTAGTACCACCTACAGGGCGGGCAATCAGCCCCAGCATTTT. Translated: CASSTTYRAGNQPQHF.

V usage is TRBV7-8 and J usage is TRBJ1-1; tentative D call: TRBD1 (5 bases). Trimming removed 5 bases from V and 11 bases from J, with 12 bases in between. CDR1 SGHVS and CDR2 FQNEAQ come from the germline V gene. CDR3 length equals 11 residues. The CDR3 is CASSRQSSAFF. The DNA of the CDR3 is TGTGCCAGCAGCAGACAGTCCTCGGCTTTCTTT.

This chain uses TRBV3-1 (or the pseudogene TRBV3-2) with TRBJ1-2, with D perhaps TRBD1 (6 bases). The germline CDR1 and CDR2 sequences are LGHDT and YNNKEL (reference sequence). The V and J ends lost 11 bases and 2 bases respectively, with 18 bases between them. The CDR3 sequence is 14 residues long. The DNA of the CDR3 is TGTGCCTCCCACCCCAGCGACAGGAACTATGGCTACACCTTC. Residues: CASHPSDRNYGYTF.

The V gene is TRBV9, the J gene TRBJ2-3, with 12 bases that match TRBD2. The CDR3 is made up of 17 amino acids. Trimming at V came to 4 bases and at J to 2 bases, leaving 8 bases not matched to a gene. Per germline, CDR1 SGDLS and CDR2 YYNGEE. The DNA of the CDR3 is TGTGCCAGCAGCCCCCGACTAGCGGGGGCTAACACAGATACGCAGTATTTT. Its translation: CASSPRLAGANTDTQYF.

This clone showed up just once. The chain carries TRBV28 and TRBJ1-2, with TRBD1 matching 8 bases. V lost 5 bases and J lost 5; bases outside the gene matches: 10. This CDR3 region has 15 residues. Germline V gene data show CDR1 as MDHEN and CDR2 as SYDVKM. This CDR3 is CASSGGQGDLYGYTF. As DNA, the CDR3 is TGTGCCAGCAGTGGCGGACAGGGAGATTTATATGGCTACACCTTC.

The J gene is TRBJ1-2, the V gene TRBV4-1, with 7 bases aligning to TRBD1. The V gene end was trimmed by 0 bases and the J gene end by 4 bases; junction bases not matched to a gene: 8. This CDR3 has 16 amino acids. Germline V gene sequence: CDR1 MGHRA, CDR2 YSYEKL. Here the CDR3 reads CASSQERLRTGYGYTF. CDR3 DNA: TGCGCCAGCAGCCAAGAACGCCTACGGACAGGCTATGGCTACACCTTC.

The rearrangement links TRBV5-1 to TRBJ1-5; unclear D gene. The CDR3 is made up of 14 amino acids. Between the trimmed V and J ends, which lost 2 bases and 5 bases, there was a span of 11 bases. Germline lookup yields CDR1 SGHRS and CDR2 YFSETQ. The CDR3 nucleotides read TGCGCCAGCAGCTTACGGTTCGGGGATCAGCCCCAGCATTTT. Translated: CASSLRFGDQPQHF.

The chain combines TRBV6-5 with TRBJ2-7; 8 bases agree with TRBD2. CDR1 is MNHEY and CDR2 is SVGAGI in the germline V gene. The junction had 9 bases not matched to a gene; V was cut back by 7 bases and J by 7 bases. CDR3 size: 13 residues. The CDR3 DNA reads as TGTGCCAGCACCTACCCGGGGGGGGGTGAGCAGTACTTC. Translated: CASTYPGGGEQYF.

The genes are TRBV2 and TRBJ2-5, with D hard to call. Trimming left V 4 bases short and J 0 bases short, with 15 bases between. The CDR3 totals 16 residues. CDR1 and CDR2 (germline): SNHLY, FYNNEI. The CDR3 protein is CASSGAAHLYQETQYF. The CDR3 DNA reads TGTGCCAGCAGTGGGGCAGCACATCTGTACCAAGAGACCCAGTACTTC.

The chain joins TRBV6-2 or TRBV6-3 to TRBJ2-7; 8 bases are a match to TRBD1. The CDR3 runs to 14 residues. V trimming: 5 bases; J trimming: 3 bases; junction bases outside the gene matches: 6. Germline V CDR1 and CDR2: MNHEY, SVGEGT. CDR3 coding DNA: TGTGCCAGCAGTGTCGTTGACAGGGGCTACGAGCAGTACTTC. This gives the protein CASSVVDRGYEQYF.

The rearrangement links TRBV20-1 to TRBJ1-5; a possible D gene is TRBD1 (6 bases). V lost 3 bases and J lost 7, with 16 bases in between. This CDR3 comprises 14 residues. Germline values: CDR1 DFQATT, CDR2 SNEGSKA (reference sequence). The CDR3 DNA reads TGCAGTGCTAGTGGGGGGGGGCCGGAACAGCCCCAGCATTTT. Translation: CSASGGGPEQPQHF.

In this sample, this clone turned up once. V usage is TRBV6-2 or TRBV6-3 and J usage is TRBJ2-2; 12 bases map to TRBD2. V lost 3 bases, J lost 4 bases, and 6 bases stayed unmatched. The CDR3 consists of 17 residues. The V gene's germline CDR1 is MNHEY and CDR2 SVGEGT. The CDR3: CASSYLRLAGVTGELFF. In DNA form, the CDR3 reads TGTGCCAGCAGTTATCTGCGACTAGCGGGGGTCACCGGGGAGCTGTTTTTT.

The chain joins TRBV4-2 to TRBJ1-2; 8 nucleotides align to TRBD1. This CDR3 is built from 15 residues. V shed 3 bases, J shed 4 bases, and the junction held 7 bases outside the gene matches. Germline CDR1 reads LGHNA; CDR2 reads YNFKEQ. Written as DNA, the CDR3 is TGTGCCAGCAGCCAGGAGACAGGGGATGGCTATGGCTACACCTTC. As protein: CASSQETGDGYGYTF.

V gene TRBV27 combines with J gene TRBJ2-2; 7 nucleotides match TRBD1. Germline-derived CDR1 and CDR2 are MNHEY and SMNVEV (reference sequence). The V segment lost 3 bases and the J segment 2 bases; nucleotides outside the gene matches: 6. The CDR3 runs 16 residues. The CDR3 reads CASSFLGTVNTGELFF. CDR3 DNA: TGTGCCAGCAGTTTTCTAGGGACAGTAAACACCGGGGAGCTGTTTTTT.

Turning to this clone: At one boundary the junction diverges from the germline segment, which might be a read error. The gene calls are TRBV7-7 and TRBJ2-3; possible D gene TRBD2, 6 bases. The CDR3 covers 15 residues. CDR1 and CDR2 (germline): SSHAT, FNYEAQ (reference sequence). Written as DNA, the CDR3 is TGTGCTAGCAGCTTAGACGGGGGAAGCACAGATACGCAGTATTTT. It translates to CASSLDGGSTDTQYF.

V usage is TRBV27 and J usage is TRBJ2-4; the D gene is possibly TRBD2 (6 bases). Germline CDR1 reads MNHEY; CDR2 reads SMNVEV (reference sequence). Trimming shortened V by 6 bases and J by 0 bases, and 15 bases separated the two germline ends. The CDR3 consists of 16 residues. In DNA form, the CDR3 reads TGTGCCAGCAGCGCCGGCGGAGGGGTAGCCAAAAACATTCAGTACTTC. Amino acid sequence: CASSAGGGVAKNIQYF.

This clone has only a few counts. The CDR3 is CASSSLDRASGNTIYF. CDR3 in DNA: TGTGCCAGCAGCTCCTTGGACAGGGCCTCTGGAAACACCATATATTTT. The chain is built from TRBV7-9 and TRBJ1-3, with 8 bases aligning to TRBD1. V trimming: 4 bases; J trimming: 0 bases; junction bases outside the gene matches: 5. This CDR3 contains 16 residues. Germline V gene lookup returns CDR1 SEHNR and CDR2 FQNEAQ (reference sequence). The full variable domain, completed using reference TRBV7-9 and TRBJ1-3, is DTGVSQNPRHKITKRGQNVTFRCDPISEHNRLYWYRQTLGQGPEFLTYFQNEAQLEKSRLLSDRFSAERPKGSFSTLEIQRTEQGDSAMYLCASSSLDRASGNTIYFGEGSWLTVV.